One and the same sample provided the 30 T cell receptor beta chains below, sequenced in a study of blood T cell repertoires in COVID-19. Here immunoSEQ multiplex PCR was the method, and the copy in TCRdb shows in-frame clones only, minus some. This sample has a few hundred thousand clones, with about 87% found just once. Sample: peripheral blood. The receptors shown here come from an older woman with active or convalescent COVID-19.

J is TRBJ1-5 and V is TRBV10-2; D ambiguous. The V end lost 7 bases, the J end lost 6 bases, and 13 bases lay between the germline ends. The CDR3 totals 13 residues. Germline V lookup: CDR1 WSHSY, CDR2 SAAADI. The CDR3 DNA reads as TGCGCCAGCACAAGCGGGGAGGGTCAGCCCCAGCATTTT. Translation gives CASTSGEGQPQHF.

The chain is built from TRBV7-9 and TRBJ2-1; unclear D gene. Germline V lookup: CDR1 SEHNR, CDR2 FQNEAQ (reference sequence). With 0 bases removed from V and 5 bases from J, the gap between germline ends came to 2 bases. This CDR3 has 12 amino acids. The CDR3 nucleotides are TGTGCCAGCAGCTTAGCTAACAATGAGCAGTTCTTC. This translates into CASSLANNEQFF.

Only one count was recorded for this clone. The chain joins TRBV12-3 or TRBV12-4 to TRBJ1-2; 7 bases align to TRBD1. The junction had 5 bases not matched to a gene; V was cut back by 4 bases and J by 6 bases. CDR3 size: 13 residues. The CDR3 reads CASSSGTAHGYTF. The CDR3, as DNA: TGTGCCAGCAGTTCCGGGACAGCCCATGGCTACACCTTC.

V gene TRBV19 combines with J gene TRBJ1-3; no definite D call. Germline CDR1 and CDR2: LNHDA and SQIVND (reference sequence). V lost 3 bases and J lost 4, with 13 bases in between. The CDR3 has 15 amino acids. As DNA, the CDR3 is TGTGCCAGTAGTATGGTGGCCCCCCGAGGAAACACCATATATTTT. It codes for CASSMVAPRGNTIYF.

V and J are TRBV11-2 and TRBJ1-2, with TRBD1 matching over 9 bases. This CDR3 has 17 residues. Unmatched junction bases numbered 14, after V lost 6 bases and J lost 3 bases. Per germline, CDR1 SGHAT and CDR2 FQNNGV. The CDR3 sequence: CASRNRDRAPLDYGYTF. The CDR3, as DNA: TGTGCCAGCAGAAACCGGGACAGGGCTCCACTAGACTATGGCTACACCTTC.

V gene TRBV7-2 combines with J gene TRBJ1-3, with D possibly TRBD1 on 6 matching bases. The CDR3 spans 14 residues. V was cut by 5 bases and J by 1 base, with 9 bases left in between. From germline, CDR1 is SGHTA and CDR2 FQGNSA. In DNA, the CDR3 is TGTGCCAGCAGCCCTCAGGGGTCTGGAAACACCATATATTTT. Amino acids: CASSPQGSGNTIYF.

The V call is TRBV19, the J call TRBJ2-5; the D gene is possibly TRBD2 (5 bases). The germline V and J ends were trimmed by 9 bases and 5 bases, with 22 bases remaining between them. The CDR3 extends over 15 amino acids. Germline V gene sequence: CDR1 LNHDA, CDR2 SQIVND (reference sequence). CDR3 protein: CASKGGGESAETQYF. The CDR3 nucleotides are TGTGCCAGCAAGGGCGGAGGAGAAAGCGCGGAGACCCAGTACTTC.

In its sample, this clone was seen a few times. This sequence joins TRBV12-3 or TRBV12-4 and TRBJ2-5, with D unresolved. V was clipped by 1 base and J by 5 bases, with 8 bases between them. The length of the CDR3 is 13 residues. The CDR3 nucleotides are TGTGCCAGCAGTTTAGGAATCGGGGAGACCCAGTACTTC. Translating it yields CASSLGIGETQYF.

The chain links TRBV4-3 to TRBJ2-2, with TRBD1 identical over 9 bases. Looked up from germline, CDR1 is LGHNA and CDR2 is YSLEER. Trimming cost V 3 bases and J 3 bases; bases outside gene matches: 20. This CDR3 region has 21 residues. CDR3 bases: TGCGCCAGCAGCCAGCTAACCGGGACAGGGAGAGGCGGAAAGGACACCGGGGAGCTGTTTTTT. It is translated as CASSQLTGTGRGGKDTGELFF.

V and J are TRBV27 and TRBJ2-5, with a weak D call TRBD1 (6 bases). Germline V lookup: CDR1 MNHEY, CDR2 SMNVEV (reference sequence). V shed 2 bases and J shed 1 base, with 8 bases lying between them. The CDR3 contains 14 residues. The CDR3 sequence is CASSLQGRQETQYF. In nucleotides, the CDR3 is TGTGCCAGCAGTTTACAGGGGCGCCAAGAGACCCAGTACTTC.

This clone was found a few times. The chain links TRBV7-9 to TRBJ1-6; tentative D call: TRBD1 (6 bases). V gave up 5 bases and J gave up 8 bases, with 19 bases separating them. Germline loops: CDR1 SEHNR, CDR2 FQNEAQ (reference sequence). The length of the CDR3 is 16 residues. For the CDR3, the DNA is TGTGCCAGCAGCAGTAAAGGGGGAAGTGCGGATTCACCCCTCCACTTT. Protein product: CASSSKGGSADSPLHF.

V gene TRBV2 combines with J gene TRBJ1-1; D is unresolved. Germline CDR1 SNHLY, CDR2 FYNNEI. The CDR3 has 12 amino acids. V was cut by 8 bases and J by 8 bases, with 15 bases left in between. In nucleotides, the CDR3 is TGTGCCAGCCGATCTCCAGCGGCAGAAGCTTTCTTT. Its protein product is CASRSPAAEAFF.

The rearrangement links TRBV7-9 to TRBJ2-7; D might be TRBD2 (5 bases). Germline CDR1 is SEHNR and CDR2 is FQNEAQ (reference sequence). Trimming cost V 6 bases and J 4 bases, with 16 bases left between them. The CDR3 covers 14 residues. The CDR3 here is CASSLDGRGYEQYF. DNA of the CDR3: TGTGCCAGCAGTCTCGACGGACGGGGATACGAGCAGTACTTC.

The chain has TRBV7-2 and TRBJ1-3; D perhaps matches TRBD1 (5 bases). This CDR3 has 15 residues. In germline, CDR1 is SGHTA, CDR2 FQGNSA. V lost 1 base and J lost 0, with 7 bases in between. CDR3: CASSLVGGSGNTIYF. The CDR3 DNA reads TGTGCCAGCAGCTTAGTGGGGGGCTCTGGAAACACCATATATTTT.

The V gene is TRBV5-1, the J gene TRBJ1-4; 7 bases match TRBD1. The CDR3 consists of 16 residues. Germline CDR1 SGHRS, CDR2 YFSETQ. The junction had 3 bases not matched to a gene; V was cut back by 1 base and J by 0 bases. The CDR3 bases are TGCGCCAGCAGCTTGACAGGGGACGCAACTAATGAAAAACTGTTTTTT. It codes for CASSLTGDATNEKLFF.

The chain joins TRBV27 to TRBJ2-1; D uncertain. The CDR3 covers 14 residues. V lost 7 bases to trimming and J lost 0 bases, with 10 bases between them. CDR1 is MNHEY, CDR2 SMNVEV, per germline (reference sequence). The CDR3 coding sequence is TGTGCCAGCAACTACATCGACTCCTACAATGAGCAGTTCTTC. Its protein is CASNYIDSYNEQFF.

This rearrangement joins TRBV4-3 to TRBJ2-7; weak D call: TRBD2 (7 bases). CDR3 length equals 16 residues. V was cut by 0 bases and J by 5 bases, with 17 bases left in between. Germline loops: CDR1 LGHNA, CDR2 YSLEER. The CDR3: CASSQDLGGLLDEQYF. The DNA of the CDR3 is TGCGCCAGCAGCCAAGATTTGGGGGGGCTTCTGGACGAGCAGTACTTC.

V is TRBV12-5 and J is TRBJ2-2; D remains unclear. V dropped 0 bases and J dropped 2 bases, with 10 bases sitting between them. Germline V gene lookup returns CDR1 LGHNT and CDR2 FRNRAP. This CDR3 contains 16 residues. The CDR3 loop reads CASGLVSGANTGELFF. CDR3 in DNA: TGTGCTAGTGGTTTGGTATCAGGCGCAAACACCGGGGAGCTGTTTTTT.

The chain carries TRBV7-9 and TRBJ1-4; 9 bases match TRBD1. The CDR3 extends over 15 amino acids. Germline assignment: CDR1 SEHNR and CDR2 FQNEAQ (reference sequence). V shed 5 bases and J 6 bases; nucleotides not matched to a gene: 7. The CDR3 here is CASSPSGQGHEKLFF. The CDR3 bases are TGTGCCAGCAGCCCCTCGGGACAGGGACATGAAAAACTGTTTTTT.

As to this clone: It may be a read error: a sequence one base away is much more abundant. The chain combines TRBV10-1 with TRBJ2-7, with D tentatively TRBD1 (6 bases). Germline V lookup: CDR1 WNHNN, CDR2 SYGVQD (reference sequence). This CDR3 spans 16 amino acids. The ends were cut back, 3 bases at V and 0 bases at J, with 15 bases in the middle. The CDR3 sequence is CASSDHRGRGSYEQYF. CDR3 DNA sequence: TGCGCCAGCAGTGACCACCGGGGCAGGGGCTCCTACGAGCAGTACTTC.

The rearrangement links TRBV7-9 to TRBJ1-1, with D perhaps matching TRBD1 (6 bases). V was clipped by 5 bases and J by 3 bases, with 16 bases between them. Germline CDR1 and CDR2: SEHNR and FQNEAQ (reference sequence). The CDR3 is 15 amino acids. CDR3 sequence: CASSAGWGGDTEAFF. In nucleotides, the CDR3 is TGTGCCAGCAGCGCGGGTTGGGGGGGCGACACTGAAGCTTTCTTT.

The CDR3 DNA is TGTGCCATCACGGCGGGCCGGAACACTGAAGCTTTCTTT. Protein product: CAITAGRNTEAFF. The V and J genes are TRBV10-3 and TRBJ1-1; D gene uncertain. This CDR3 has 13 residues. V gave up 7 bases and J gave up 1 base, with 10 bases separating them. Germline V CDR1 and CDR2: ENHRY, SYGVKD.

The chain carries TRBV24-1 and TRBJ2-1; 10 bases are a match to TRBD2. V lost 7 bases to trimming and J lost 5 bases; unmatched junction nucleotides: 4. Germline V gives CDR1 KGHDR, CDR2 SFDVKD. This CDR3 is built from 14 residues. In DNA form, the CDR3 reads TGTGCCACCAGACCTAGCGGGAGCAACAATGAGCAGTTCTTC. Translating it yields CATRPSGSNNEQFF.

This clone has more than one count but fewer than ten. The chain employs TRBV29-1 and TRBJ1-2, with 7 bases lining up with TRBD1. The V gene's germline CDR1 is SQVTM and CDR2 ANQGSEA. The CDR3 consists of 14 residues. J gave up 3 bases and V 7 bases, and 11 bases lay outside the gene matches. The CDR3 nucleotides read TGCAGCGCCTCTCACAGGGGCCTTGACTATGGCTACACCTTC. Translating it yields CSASHRGLDYGYTF.

The genes are TRBV4-3 and TRBJ2-5; D not certain. The CDR3 consists of 13 residues. V was shortened by 1 base and J by 4 bases, with 7 bases between the two germline ends. Germline CDR1 and CDR2: LGHNA and YSLEER. The CDR3 sequence: CASSQVQRETQYF. In nucleotides, the CDR3 is TGCGCCAGCAGCCAAGTACAGAGAGAGACCCAGTACTTC.

The chain links TRBV5-1 to TRBJ2-2, with TRBD1 as a possible D gene (6 bases). V was trimmed by 6 bases and J by 1 base, leaving 7 bases between them. Germline loops: CDR1 SGHRS, CDR2 YFSETQ. The CDR3 runs 13 residues. For the CDR3, the DNA is TGCGCCAGCACGGGACAGAACACCGGGGAGCTGTTTTTT. Encoded protein: CASTGQNTGELFF.

The V and J genes are TRBV5-5 and TRBJ1-3; no clear D. The CDR3 is made up of 16 amino acids. Germline values: CDR1 SGHKS, CDR2 YYEKEE (reference sequence). Trimming stripped 0 bases from V and 3 bases from J, with 13 bases between. CDR3 bases: TGTGCCAGCAGCTTGGACGGCGGAGTAGATGGAAACACCATATATTTT. Its protein is CASSLDGGVDGNTIYF.

The genes are TRBV7-8 and TRBJ2-1, with D possibly TRBD2 on 5 matching bases. CDR1 and CDR2 from the germline V gene are SGHVS and FQNEAQ. The CDR3 is 14 residues long. Trimming pared 2 bases from V and 10 bases from J, leaving 15 bases between. The CDR3: CASSLRTGLGEQFF. The CDR3 DNA follows: TGTGCCAGCAGCTTAAGGACTGGCCTAGGCGAGCAGTTCTTC. Supplemented by reference TRBV7-8 and TRBJ2-1, the full variable domain reads GAGVSQSPRYKVAKRGQDVALRCDPISGHVSLFWYQQALGQGPEFLTYFQNEAQLDKSGLPSDRFFAERPEGSVSTLKIQRTQQEDSAVYLCASSLRTGLGEQFFGPGTRLTVL.

The rearrangement joins TRBV15 to TRBJ2-3, with 7 bases matching TRBD2. After removal of 1 base from V and 0 bases from J, the junction contained 1 base not matched to a gene. The germline V gene encodes CDR1 LNHNV and CDR2 YYDKDF (reference sequence). The CDR3 is made up of 15 amino acids. The CDR3 DNA is TGTGCCACCAGCAGAGCGGGGGGTAGCACAGATACGCAGTATTTT. This gives the protein CATSRAGGSTDTQYF.

V and J are TRBV7-9 and TRBJ1-1, with 8 bases aligning to TRBD1. J lost 11 bases, V lost 5 bases, and 4 bases had no gene match. The germline gives CDR1 SEHNR, CDR2 FQNEAQ (reference sequence). The CDR3 extends over 11 amino acids. The CDR3 sequence is CASSPGGGAFF. Written as DNA, the CDR3 is TGTGCCAGCAGCCCAGGGGGCGGGGCTTTCTTT.